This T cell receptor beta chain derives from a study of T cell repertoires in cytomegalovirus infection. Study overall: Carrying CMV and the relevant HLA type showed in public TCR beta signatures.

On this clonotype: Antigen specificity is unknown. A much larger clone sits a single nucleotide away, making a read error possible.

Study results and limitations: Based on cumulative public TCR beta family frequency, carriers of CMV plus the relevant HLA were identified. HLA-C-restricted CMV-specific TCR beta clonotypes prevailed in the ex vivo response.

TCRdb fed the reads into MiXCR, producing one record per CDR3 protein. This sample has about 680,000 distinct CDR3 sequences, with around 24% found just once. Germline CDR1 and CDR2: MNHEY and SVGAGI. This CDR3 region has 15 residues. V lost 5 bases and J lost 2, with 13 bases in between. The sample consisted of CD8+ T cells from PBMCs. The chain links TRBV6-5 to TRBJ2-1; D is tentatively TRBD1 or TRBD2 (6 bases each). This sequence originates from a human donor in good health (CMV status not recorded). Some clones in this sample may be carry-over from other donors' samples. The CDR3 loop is CASSTTGAAYNEQFF. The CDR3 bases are TGTGCCAGCAGTACCACGGGGGCCGCCTACAATGAGCAGTTCTTC.